Listed here are 17 T cell receptor beta chains from one sample, sequenced in a study of T cells after yellow fever vaccination. TCRdb used MiXCR to reprocess the 5' RACE reads, holding one entry per CDR3 protein. The table lists about 500,000 distinct CDR3 sequences, roughly a sixth of them singletons. Sequencing used PBMCs, obtained 5 days after the first yellow fever vaccination. All receptors come from a man younger than 35 who received the YFV17D yellow fever vaccine.

The chain uses TRBV12-3 or TRBV12-4 and TRBJ1-2; D may be TRBD1 (6 bases). The CDR3 runs 14 residues. V was cut by 6 bases and J by 7 bases, with 18 bases left in between. CDR3 region: CASSLGATGGGYTF. The CDR3 DNA reads TGTGCCAGCAGCCTAGGGGCGACAGGCGGTGGCTACACCTTC.

This clonotype appeared a few times. This chain connects TRBV29-1 to TRBJ1-1; 7 bases fit TRBD1. The CDR3 contains 13 residues. V lost 8 bases to trimming and J lost 2 bases; unmatched junction nucleotides: 8. Germline V lookup: CDR1 SQVTM, CDR2 ANQGSEA. This chain's CDR3 is CSIEGQFNTEAFF. As DNA, the CDR3 is TGCAGCATAGAGGGACAGTTCAACACTGAAGCTTTCTTT.

This clonotype occurred many times. This chain joins TRBV7-2 and TRBJ1-3; 9 nucleotides align to TRBD1. Germline V lookup: CDR1 SGHTA, CDR2 FQGNSA. CDR3 length: 16 residues. J gave up 0 bases and V 4 bases, and 4 bases lay outside the gene matches. The CDR3 loop reads CASSYTTGGSGNTIYF. CDR3 nucleotides: TGTGCCAGCAGCTATACGACAGGGGGCTCTGGAAACACCATATATTTT.

The chain combines TRBV12-3 or TRBV12-4 with TRBJ1-2; possibly TRBD1 for D (6 bases). The CDR3 has 18 amino acids. With 6 bases removed from V and 2 bases from J, the gap between germline ends came to 25 bases. The CDR3 loop is CASSPLGGRPTSNYGYTF. For the CDR3, the DNA is TGTGCCAGCAGCCCCCTGGGGGGCAGGCCAACTTCCAACTATGGCTACACCTTC.

This clonotype turned up a few times. The J gene is TRBJ1-1, the V gene TRBV12-3 or TRBV12-4; no clear D gene. Trimming removed 1 base at V and 7 bases at J, with 19 bases between. The CDR3 covers 16 residues. The CDR3 sequence: CASSLVPGAGENEAFF. CDR3 DNA sequence: TGTGCCAGCAGTTTAGTTCCCGGAGCAGGCGAAAATGAAGCTTTCTTT.

This clonotype was observed a few times. The chain carries TRBV14 and TRBJ1-2; D unresolved. CDR1 is SGHDN, CDR2 FVKESK, per germline. Trimming cost V 3 bases and J 4 bases, with 15 bases left between them. The CDR3 consists of 15 residues. CDR3 residues: CASSHADGSGYGYTF. As DNA, the CDR3 is TGTGCCAGCAGCCATGCCGACGGCTCTGGCTATGGCTACACCTTC.

This clonotype was recorded a few times. The genes are TRBV15 and TRBJ2-4; possible D gene TRBD1, 6 bases. The CDR3 is made up of 17 amino acids. Germline V gives CDR1 LNHNV, CDR2 YYDKDF (reference sequence). Trimming cost V 5 bases and J 3 bases, with 20 bases left between them. CDR3 nucleotide sequence: TGTGCCACCAGCTACACAGGGCCGGGTCGGAACAAAAACATTCAGTACTTC. Residues: CATSYTGPGRNKNIQYF.

The table lists this clonotype with many counts. The V call is TRBV15, the J call TRBJ2-1; 10 positions agree with TRBD2. The trim removed 4 bases at V and 5 bases at J, leaving 11 bases unmatched. The CDR3 is 17 residues long. CDR1 and CDR2 (germline): LNHNV, YYDKDF (reference sequence). CDR3: CATSKNTGTSVNNEQFF. The CDR3 coding sequence is TGTGCCACCAGCAAGAATACCGGGACTAGCGTCAACAATGAGCAGTTCTTC.

This clonotype was seen a few times. The V call is TRBV6-5, the J call TRBJ2-1; 11 nucleotides line up with TRBD2. The CDR3 has 15 residues. The V gene's germline CDR1 is MNHEY and CDR2 SVGAGI. Losses at the gene ends were 4 bases for V and 8 bases for J; bases not matched to a gene: 7. CDR3 amino acids: CASSSGTSGSDEQFF. The CDR3 nucleotides are TGTGCCAGCAGTTCCGGGACTAGCGGTTCGGATGAGCAGTTCTTC.

The rearrangement uses TRBV20-1 and TRBJ2-1, with D possibly being TRBD1 (6 bases). Germline loops: CDR1 DFQATT, CDR2 SNEGSKA (reference sequence). This CDR3 spans 15 amino acids. The CDR3 loop reads CSPRAVGAPRNEQFF. The CDR3 DNA sequence: TGCAGCCCTAGGGCGGTGGGGGCCCCTCGGAATGAGCAGTTCTTC.

The table lists this clonotype with a few counts. The chain links TRBV5-1 to TRBJ2-7; no definite D call. Germline V lookup: CDR1 SGHRS, CDR2 YFSETQ. The CDR3 covers 14 residues. V was clipped by 0 bases and J by 2 bases, with 9 bases between them. The CDR3 DNA reads TGCGCCAGCAGCTTGGAGTGGCGACCCTACGAGCAGTACTTC. Protein sequence: CASSLEWRPYEQYF.

This clonotype was detected a few times. The rearrangement joins TRBV11-2 to TRBJ2-6; 9 nucleotides align to TRBD1. Unmatched junction bases numbered 14, after V lost 5 bases and J lost 3 bases. Germline V CDR1 and CDR2: SGHAT, FQNNGV. CDR3 length equals 19 residues. The DNA of the CDR3 is TGTGCCAGCAGCGGTCTCCGGGACAGGGTGTTCCTTGGGGCCAACGTCCTGACTTTC. This encodes CASSGLRDRVFLGANVLTF.

V gene TRBV5-1 combines with J gene TRBJ1-1, with 7 bases fitting TRBD1. CDR3 length equals 15 residues. The germline gives CDR1 SGHRS, CDR2 YFSETQ. With V trimmed by 3 bases and J by 4 bases, 9 bases remained unmatched. The CDR3 bases are TGCGCCAGCAGCTGGATGACGACAGGGACCACTGAAGCTTTCTTT. Residues: CASSWMTTGTTEAFF.

Only a few counts were recorded for this clonotype. V usage is TRBV6-1 and J usage is TRBJ1-2; the D is unclear. Germline CDR1 is MNHNS and CDR2 is SASEGT. Trimming cost V 0 bases and J 5 bases, with 16 bases left between them. This CDR3 contains 16 residues. The CDR3 loop is CASSEALTEPTYGYTF. The CDR3 DNA sequence: TGTGCCAGCAGTGAAGCGCTAACGGAGCCCACGTATGGCTACACCTTC.

The genes are TRBV15 and TRBJ2-4; weak D call: TRBD1 (8 bases). V lost 3 bases and J lost 5, with 14 bases in between. The germline CDR1 and CDR2 sequences are LNHNV and YYDKDF (reference sequence). This CDR3 is 15 amino acids long. Here the CDR3 DNA reads TGTGCCACCAGCAGTGACAGGGGAGGGCAAAACATTCAGTACTTC. This sequence encodes CATSSDRGGQNIQYF.

This clonotype turned up a few times. The rearrangement joins TRBV24-1 to TRBJ2-7; D may be TRBD1 (6 bases). Trimming took 0 bases from V and 6 from J, leaving 11 bases between them. Germline V gives CDR1 KGHDR, CDR2 SFDVKD. This CDR3 has 14 residues. The CDR3 loop reads CATSDLGQRAEQYV. CDR3 bases: TGTGCCACCAGTGATTTGGGACAGCGCGCCGAGCAGTACGTC.

This rearrangement joins TRBV9 to TRBJ2-3; D is uncertain. The germline gives CDR1 SGDLS, CDR2 YYNGEE. V gave up 4 bases and J gave up 4 bases, with 7 bases separating them. The CDR3 covers 12 residues. CDR3 residues: CASSTTSDTQYF. The CDR3 coding sequence is TGTGCCAGCAGCACAACTTCAGATACGCAGTATTTT.